This T cell receptor beta chain was sequenced for a study of OX40 agonist ivuxolimab in advanced cancers. For the study at large: In this cohort, patients received ivuxolimab, an agonistic anti-OX40 (CD134) antibody. Patients treated during dose escalation were battling hepatocellular carcinoma, melanoma, renal cell or head and neck cancer. Partial response was recorded in three patients: one hepatocellular carcinoma and two cutaneous melanoma cases.

This clone has a handful of counts. TCRdb keeps only in-frame clones here, not all; method: immunoSEQ multiplex PCR. The data hold roughly 13,000 clones, with 90% observed a single time. CDR3 length: 12 amino acids. Trimming pared 4 bases from V and 5 bases from J, leaving 6 bases between. Per the germline V gene, CDR1 is SGHTA and CDR2 is FQGNSA. The sequencing used CD4+ or CD8+ T cells sorted from blood, collected in a trial of the OX40 agonist ivuxolimab. This clonotype was sampled from an adult with an advanced solid tumor such as melanoma, head and neck, liver or kidney cancer. The chain employs TRBV7-2 and TRBJ2-1; a weak D match, TRBD1 (5 bases). The CDR3, as DNA: TGTGCCAGCAGCTGGACAAACAATGAGCAGTTCTTC. Encoded protein: CASSWTNNEQFF.